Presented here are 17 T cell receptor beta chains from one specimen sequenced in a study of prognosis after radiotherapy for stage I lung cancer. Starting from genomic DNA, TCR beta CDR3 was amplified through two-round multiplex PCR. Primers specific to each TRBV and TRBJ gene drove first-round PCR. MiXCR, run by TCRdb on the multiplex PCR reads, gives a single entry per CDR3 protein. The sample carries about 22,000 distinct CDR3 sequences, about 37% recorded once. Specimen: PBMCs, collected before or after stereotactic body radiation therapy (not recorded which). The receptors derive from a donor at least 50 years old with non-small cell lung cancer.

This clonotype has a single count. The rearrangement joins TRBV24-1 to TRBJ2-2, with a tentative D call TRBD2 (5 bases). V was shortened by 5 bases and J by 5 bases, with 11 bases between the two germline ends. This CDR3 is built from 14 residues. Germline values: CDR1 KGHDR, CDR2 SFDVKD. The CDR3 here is CATSGLSGTGELFF. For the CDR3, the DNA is TGTGCCACCAGTGGCCTATCGGGAACCGGGGAGCTGTTTTTT.

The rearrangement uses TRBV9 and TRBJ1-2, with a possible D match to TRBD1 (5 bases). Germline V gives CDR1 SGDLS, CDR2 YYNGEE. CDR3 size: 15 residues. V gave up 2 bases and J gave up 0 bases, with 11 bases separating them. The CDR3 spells CASSVGGATNYGYTF. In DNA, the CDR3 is TGTGCCAGCAGCGTTGGTGGGGCGACTAACTATGGCTACACCTTC.

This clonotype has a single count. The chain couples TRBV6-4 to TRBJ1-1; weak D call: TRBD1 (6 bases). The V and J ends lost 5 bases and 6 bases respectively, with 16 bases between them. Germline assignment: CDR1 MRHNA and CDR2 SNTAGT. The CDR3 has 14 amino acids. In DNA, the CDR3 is TGTGCCAGCAGTTCCGGGGGGCTTACTTCTGAAGCTTTCTTT. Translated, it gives CASSSGGLTSEAFF.

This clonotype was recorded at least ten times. CDR3 sequence: CASSVKGGTGGANVLTF. The CDR3 DNA follows: TGTGCCAGCAGCGTAAAGGGCGGGACCGGCGGGGCCAACGTCCTGACTTTC. This chain uses TRBV9 with TRBJ2-6, with D possibly being TRBD2 (6 bases). V was clipped by 1 base and J by 4 bases, with 15 bases between them. Germline V CDR1 and CDR2: SGDLS, YYNGEE. This CDR3 is built from 17 residues.

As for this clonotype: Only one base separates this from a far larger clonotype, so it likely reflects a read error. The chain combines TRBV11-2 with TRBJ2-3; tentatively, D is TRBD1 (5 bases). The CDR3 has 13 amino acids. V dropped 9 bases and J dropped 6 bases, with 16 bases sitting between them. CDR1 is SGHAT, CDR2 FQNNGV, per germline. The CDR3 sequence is CASKKGFGDTQYF. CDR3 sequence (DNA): TGTGCCAGTAAAAAGGGGTTCGGGGATACGCAGTATTTT.

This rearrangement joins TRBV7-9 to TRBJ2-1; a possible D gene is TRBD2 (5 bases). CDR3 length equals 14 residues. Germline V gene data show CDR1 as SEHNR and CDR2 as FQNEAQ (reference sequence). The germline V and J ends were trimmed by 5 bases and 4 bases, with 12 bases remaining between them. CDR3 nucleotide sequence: TGTGCCAGCAGCGCAGGAGGAGCGTACAATGAGCAGTTCTTC. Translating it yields CASSAGGAYNEQFF.

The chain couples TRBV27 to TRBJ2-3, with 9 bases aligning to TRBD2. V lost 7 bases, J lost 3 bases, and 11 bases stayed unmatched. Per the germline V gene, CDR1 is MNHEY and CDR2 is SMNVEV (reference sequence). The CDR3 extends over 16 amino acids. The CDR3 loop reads CASMARREGGTDTQYF. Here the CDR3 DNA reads TGTGCCAGCATGGCCCGGCGGGAGGGCGGTACAGATACGCAGTATTTT.

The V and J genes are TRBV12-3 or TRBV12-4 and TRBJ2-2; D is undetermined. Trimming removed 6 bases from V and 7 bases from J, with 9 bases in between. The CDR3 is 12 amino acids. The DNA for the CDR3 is TGTGCCAGCAGCCAGGTTGACGGGGAGCTGTTTTTT. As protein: CASSQVDGELFF.

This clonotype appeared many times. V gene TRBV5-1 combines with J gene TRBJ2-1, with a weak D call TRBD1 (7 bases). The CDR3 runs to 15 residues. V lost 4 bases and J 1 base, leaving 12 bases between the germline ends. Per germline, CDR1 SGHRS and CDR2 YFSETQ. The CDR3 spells CASSQTGTSYNEQFF. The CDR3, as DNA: TGCGCCAGCAGCCAGACAGGGACTTCCTACAATGAGCAGTTCTTC.

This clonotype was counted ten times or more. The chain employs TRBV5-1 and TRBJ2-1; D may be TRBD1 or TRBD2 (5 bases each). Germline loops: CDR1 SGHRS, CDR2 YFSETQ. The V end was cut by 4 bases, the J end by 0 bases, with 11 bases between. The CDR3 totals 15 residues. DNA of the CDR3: TGCGCCAGCAGCCCGAGGGGCGGCTCCTACAATGAGCAGTTCTTC. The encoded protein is CASSPRGGSYNEQFF.

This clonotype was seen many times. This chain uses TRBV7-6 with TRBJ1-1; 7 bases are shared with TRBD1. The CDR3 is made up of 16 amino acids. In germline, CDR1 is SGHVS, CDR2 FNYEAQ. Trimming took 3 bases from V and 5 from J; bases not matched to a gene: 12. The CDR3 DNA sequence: TGTGCCAGCAGCTTGGTCCCTTCTACAGGGGTGACTGAAGCTTTCTTT. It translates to CASSLVPSTGVTEAFF.

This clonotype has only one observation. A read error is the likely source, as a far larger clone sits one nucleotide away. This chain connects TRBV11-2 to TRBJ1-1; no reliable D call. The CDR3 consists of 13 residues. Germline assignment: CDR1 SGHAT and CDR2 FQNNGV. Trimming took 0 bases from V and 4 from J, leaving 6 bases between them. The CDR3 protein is CASSLDWSTEAFF. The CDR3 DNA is TGTGCCAGCAGCTTAGATTGGAGCACTGAAGCTTTCTTT.

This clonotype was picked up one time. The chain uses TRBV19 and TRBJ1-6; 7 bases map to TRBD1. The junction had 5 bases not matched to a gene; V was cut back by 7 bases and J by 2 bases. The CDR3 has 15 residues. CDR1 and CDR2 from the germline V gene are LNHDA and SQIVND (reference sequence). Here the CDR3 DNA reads TGTGCCAGTACCCAGGGGGTCGCCTATAATTCACCCCTCCACTTT. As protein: CASTQGVAYNSPLHF.

CDR3 in amino acids: CASSLGASPTYEQYF. The CDR3, as DNA: TGTGCCAGCAGCCTAGGGGCTAGCCCCACCTACGAGCAGTACTTC. The rearrangement links TRBV11-3 to TRBJ2-7; D possibly matches TRBD1 or TRBD2 (5 bases each). The germline V gene encodes CDR1 SGHNT and CDR2 YENEEA. V gave up 5 bases and J gave up 2 bases, with 16 bases separating them. This CDR3 region has 15 residues.

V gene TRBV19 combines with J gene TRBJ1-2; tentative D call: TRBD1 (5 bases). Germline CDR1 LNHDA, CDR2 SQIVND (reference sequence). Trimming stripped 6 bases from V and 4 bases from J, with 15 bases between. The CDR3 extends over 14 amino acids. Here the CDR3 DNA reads TGTGCCAGTAGGCTCGTCGGGACGCCCTATGGCTACACCTTC. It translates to CASRLVGTPYGYTF.

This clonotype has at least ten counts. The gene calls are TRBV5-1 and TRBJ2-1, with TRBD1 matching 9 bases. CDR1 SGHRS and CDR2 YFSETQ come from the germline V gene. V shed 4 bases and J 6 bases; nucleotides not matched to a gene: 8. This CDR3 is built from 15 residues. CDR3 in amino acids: CASSLGQGGFNEQFF. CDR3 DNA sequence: TGCGCCAGCAGCCTGGGACAGGGTGGGTTCAATGAGCAGTTCTTC.

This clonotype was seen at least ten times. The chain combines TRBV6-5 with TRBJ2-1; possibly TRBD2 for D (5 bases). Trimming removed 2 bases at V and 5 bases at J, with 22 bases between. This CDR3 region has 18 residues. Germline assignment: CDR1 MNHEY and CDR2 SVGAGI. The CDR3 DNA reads TGTGCCAGCAGTTACCGCGCGGGCGGTTGGTCTCGAAACAATGAGCAGTTCTTC. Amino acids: CASSYRAGGWSRNNEQFF.